The rows below give T cell receptor beta chains drawn from one sample of a study of radiation and T cells in renal cell carcinoma. Clones were sequenced by immunoSEQ multiplex PCR, and TCRdb holds only the in-frame ones, with some missing. The table has fewer than 150,000 clones, more than 75% seen once. The source was blood, collected from a patient whose treatment included radiotherapy and nephrectomy. Every receptor here comes from a woman aged 70-85 years with renal cell carcinoma. Both conserved end residues are part of each CDR3. D genes are given only for firm matches. Only part of the rows carry a size: once, few, many, or a class if the clone is expanded.

v_gene	d_gene	j_gene	abundance	CDR3nt	CDR3aa
TRBV2	TRBD2	TRBJ2-1	.	TGTGCCAGCAGTCCCGAGCGGGGGGACAATGAGCAGTTCTTC	CASSPERGDNEQFF
TRBV7-9	.	TRBJ1-2	few	TGTGCCAGCAGCTTAGTTTCTAACGGCTACACCTTC	CASSLVSNGYTF
TRBV4-2	.	TRBJ2-3	.	TGTGCCAGCAGCCAAGATGCGGCGGGGTCTAGCACAGATACGCAGTATTTT	CASSQDAAGSSTDTQYF
TRBV5-1	TRBD1	TRBJ2-1	.	TGCGCCAGCAGCAAACTCCCGGGACAGGGGGACAATGAGCAGTTCTTC	CASSKLPGQGDNEQFF
TRBV6-5	.	TRBJ1-5	once	TGTGCCAGCAGTTACCCGGGTCGGCCCCAGCATTTT	CASSYPGRPQHF
TRBV6-5	TRBD1	TRBJ1-1	.	TGTGCCAGTTGGAAGCGACAGGGGATGGACACTGAAGCTTTCTTT	CASWKRQGMDTEAFF
TRBV14	TRBD1	TRBJ1-1	.	TGTGCCAGCAGCCGAAACCAGGGACAGCAGGTCACTGAAGCTTTCTTT	CASSRNQGQQVTEAFF
TRBV9	.	TRBJ1-4	once	TGTGCCAGCAGCGTGACAGTTTCTAATGAAAAACTGTTTTTT	CASSVTVSNEKLFF
TRBV5-4	TRBD1	TRBJ2-5	.	TGTGCCAGCAGCTTGGGGACAGGCACCCAAGAGACCCAGTACTTC	CASSLGTGTQETQYF
TRBV30	.	TRBJ2-6	.	TGTGCCTGGAGTTGGGGAACTGGGGCCAACGTCCTGACTTTC	CAWSWGTGANVLTF
TRBV25-1	.	TRBJ1-1	.	TGTGCCAGCAAGTTAAAGGAAGGTACTGAAGCTTTCTTT	CASKLKEGTEAFF
TRBV7-3	TRBD2	TRBJ2-3	.	TGTGCCAGCAGCTCCCAATCTGGACTAGCGGGGGAAGATACGCAGTATTTT	CASSSQSGLAGEDTQYF
TRBV5-6	TRBD1	TRBJ2-7	.	TGTGCCAGCAGCTTGGGGGGCACAGGGGCTGTGTGGGAGCAGTACTTC	CASSLGGTGAVWEQYF
TRBV14	.	TRBJ1-6	.	TGTGCCAGCAGCCAAGAAGGGGGAGGTGGAAATTCACCCCTCCACTTT	CASSQEGGGGNSPLHF
TRBV5-1	TRBD1	TRBJ2-2	.	TGCGCCAGCAGCTGGGGACAGGGTAGTCCTGCCGGGGAGCTGTTTTTT	CASSWGQGSPAGELFF
TRBV19	.	TRBJ1-1	.	TGTGCCAGTAGGAAGGGGAGGAACACTGAAGCTTTCTTT	CASRKGRNTEAFF
TRBV4-2	TRBD2	TRBJ2-1	.	TGTGCCAGCAGCCTCCGACTAGCGGGGGGCCCGATAGTTGTTGAGCAGTTCTTC	CASSLRLAGGPIVVEQFF
TRBV7-9	TRBD1	TRBJ2-7	.	TGTGCCAGCAGCTTAGTGGGACAGGCCCTTCCCGAGCAGTACTTC	CASSLVGQALPEQYF
TRBV4-2	.	TRBJ2-3	.	TGTGCCAGCAGCCAAGAACCGAGCGGTACGCAGTATTTT	CASSQEPSGTQYF
TRBV5-4	TRBD2	TRBJ2-2	.	TGTGCCAGCAGCATTACTAGCGGGGGGTACCGAGCCGGGGAGCTGTTTTTT	CASSITSGGYRAGELFF
TRBV27	TRBD1	TRBJ2-7	.	TGTGCCAGCAGTTCAGGACAGGGAATAATCTACGAGCAGTACTTC	CASSSGQGIIYEQYF
TRBV11-2	.	TRBJ1-2	.	TGTGCCAGCAGCTTAGGCCTGGGCGCTAACTATGGCTACACCTTC	CASSLGLGANYGYTF
TRBV6-1	.	TRBJ1-5	.	TGTGCCAGCAGTGAAGCAACGGGGGCAGAGCAGCCCCAGCATTTT	CASSEATGAEQPQHF
TRBV28	TRBD1	TRBJ2-5	.	TGTGCCAGCAGTTCATTGGGACAGGGAGGGGCCCTAAAAGAGACCCAGTACTTC	CASSSLGQGGALKETQYF
TRBV5-1	.	TRBJ1-1	.	TGCGCCAGCAGCTTGGGGGGCCAGAATGAAGCTTTCTTT	CASSLGGQNEAFF
TRBV27	.	TRBJ1-6	.	TGTGCCAGCAGGTTCCCGGAGTCACCCCTCCACTTT	CASRFPESPLHF
TRBV25-1	TRBD1	TRBJ2-2	.	TGTGCCAGCAGTGGGGGACAGGGCCTCAACACCGGGGAGCTGTTTTTT	CASSGGQGLNTGELFF
TRBV28	.	TRBJ2-1	.	TGTGCCAGCAGAGCAGGGTACCATGAGCAGTTCTTC	CASRAGYHEQFF
TRBV7-8	.	TRBJ2-5	.	TGTGCCAGCAGCTTAGAGGGGGGGGCCGGAGAGACCCAGTACTTC	CASSLEGGAGETQYF
TRBV28	.	TRBJ1-1	.	TGTGCCAGCAGTTCCCATACACTGAACACTGAAGCTTTCTTT	CASSSHTLNTEAFF
TRBV6-1	TRBD1	TRBJ1-6	.	TGTGCCAGCAGTACCAGGGGACAGCAGAATTCACCCCTCCACTTT	CASSTRGQQNSPLHF
TRBV28	TRBD1	TRBJ2-7	.	TGTGCCAGTACGACCTGGGACAGGCCCGAGCAGTACTTC	CASTTWDRPEQYF